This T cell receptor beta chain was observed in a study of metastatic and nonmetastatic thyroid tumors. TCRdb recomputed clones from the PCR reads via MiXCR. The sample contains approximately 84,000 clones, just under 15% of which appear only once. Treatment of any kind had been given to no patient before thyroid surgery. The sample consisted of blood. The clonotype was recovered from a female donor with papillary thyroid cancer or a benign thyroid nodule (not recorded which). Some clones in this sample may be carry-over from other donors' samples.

CDR3 DNA sequence: TGCAGTGCTAGATCCCCCCGGGGCATCCTTTACTCCTACGAGCAGTACTTC. Translation: CSARSPRGILYSYEQYF. The rearrangement uses TRBV20-1 and TRBJ2-7, with D possibly being TRBD1 or TRBD2 (5 bases each). The germline V gene has CDR1 DFQATT and CDR2 SNEGSKA (reference sequence). The CDR3 is 17 residues long. V dropped 2 bases and J dropped 0 bases, with 20 bases sitting between them.